The TCR beta chain under discussion was sequenced for a study of T cells in Graves' hyperthyroidism and ophthalmopathy. As concerns this clonotype: The target antigen is unknown.

The V gene's germline CDR1 is MNHNY and CDR2 SVGAGI (reference sequence). The CDR3 is 17 amino acids. V lost 2 bases, J lost 0 bases, and 17 bases lay in between. Hyperthyroidism patients were newly diagnosed, had disease duration under 2 months, and were aged 18 to 65 years. Those patients with uncontrolled infection, other autoimmune disease, pregnancy or lactation were excluded. Used for diagnoses were clinical symptoms, serum thyroxine and TRAb, thyroid ultrasound and orbital computed tomography. Notes on the study in general: Most thyroid clonotypes with frequency above 0.001 were detected in blood.

RNA transcripts gave rise to amplified TCR beta CDR3 regions. The HTBI primer set was used in a first-round RT-PCR of the TCR CDR3. TCRdb redid the calling of the multiplex PCR reads with MiXCR, one entry per CDR3 protein. The sample holds nearly 750,000 distinct CDR3 sequences, about a third seen once. The TCR originated in a woman aged 40-49 years with Graves' hyperthyroidism. The chain uses TRBV6-6 and TRBJ2-7, with D possibly being TRBD2 (5 bases). Sequencing used blood. This CDR3 reads CASSYGGLIADSYEQYF. CDR3 DNA: TGTGCCAGCAGTTACGGAGGCCTCATAGCTGACTCCTACGAGCAGTACTTC.